This T cell receptor (beta chain) was recovered during a study of cytomegalovirus exposure and HLA in healthy donors. As for the study in general: Around 77 million unique TCRs from HLA-typed donors made up an early data release.

PCR primers comprised 60 Vbeta and 13 Jbeta primers. Profiling relied on immunoSEQ multiplex PCR, and the TCRdb table lists in-frame clones only, not all of them. Recorded here are more than 35,000 clones; the top ten clones represent roughly 1.3%. Comment on this clone: Its target is not known.

General study findings and limits: In a later analysis, compared with equally common non-associated chains, HLA-associated beta chains were more expanded. Presence/absence results assume similar sequencing depth per donor, which may not hold. The study dropped some indistinguishable V segments, TRBV6-2 and TRBV6-3 among them.

V lost 4 bases to trimming and J lost 14 bases; unmatched junction nucleotides: 8. Germline V gene data show CDR1 as SGHVS and CDR2 as FQNEAQ. The CDR3 has 13 residues. The chain couples TRBV7-8 to TRBJ1-6; TRBD1 matches 7 bases. The sequenced material came from PBMCs. This receptor was identified in a man aged 25 to 40 in good health and CMV-seronegative. In DNA form, the CDR3 reads TGTGCCAGCAGCTCAAGGGACAGCCTATCCCTCCACTTT. Encoded protein: CASSSRDSLSLHF.